The present entry profiles one TCR beta chain with its context. The trim removed 3 bases at V and 2 bases at J, leaving 26 bases unmatched. Germline CDR1 is WSHSY and CDR2 is SAAADI. The CDR3 consists of 22 residues. The data originate from a study of PD-1 blockade in mismatch repair-deficient tumors. Produced via immunoSEQ multiplex PCR; TCRdb's table is partial and in-frame only. The data show about 20,000 clones, approximately 84% seen once. This specimen consisted of peripheral blood, obtained 2 weeks after starting pembrolizumab. The clonotype was recovered from an adult with mismatch repair-deficient cancer. The V gene is TRBV10-2, the J gene TRBJ2-7; TRBD1 aligns across 9 bases. In DNA form, the CDR3 reads TGCGCCAGCAGTGATTATTCGAGCACGGGACAGGGCTACCCAACAAAACCCTACGAGCAGTACTTC. Protein sequence: CASSDYSSTGQGYPTKPYEQYF.